This TCR beta chain was retrieved from a study of radiotherapy plus CTLA-4 blockade in lung cancer. Study as a whole: Objective responses were documented in around 20% of patients, with disease control in roughly 34%.

Assay used: immunoSEQ multiplex PCR; TCRdb lists only in-frame clones, some missing. The sample shows about 38,000 clones, 65% to 90% of them seen only once. The CDR3 contains 14 residues. V lost 4 bases to trimming and J lost 6 bases, with 15 bases between them. Germline CDR1 is LGHNA and CDR2 is YSLEER. Points on this clone: Antigen specificity is unknown.

Those with chemo-refractory metastatic non-small-cell lung cancer were treated with focal radiation combined with CTLA-4 blockade using ipilimumab. Findings of the study overall: Following radiotherapy plus ipilimumab, tumor-derived TCR clones expanded in the blood. In blood, early T cell clone dynamics reportedly predicted response best, together with interferon-beta.

This TCR was recovered from a human donor with non-small cell lung cancer whose response to radiotherapy plus ipilimumab could not be evaluated. V gene TRBV4-3 combines with J gene TRBJ1-1; perhaps TRBD1 as D (6 bases). The material sequenced was peripheral blood, taken from a patient treated with radiotherapy plus ipilimumab. The CDR3 nucleotides are TGCGCCAGCAGCCGATACAGGGAAGGGTCTGAAGCTTTCTTT. Protein product: CASSRYREGSEAFF.